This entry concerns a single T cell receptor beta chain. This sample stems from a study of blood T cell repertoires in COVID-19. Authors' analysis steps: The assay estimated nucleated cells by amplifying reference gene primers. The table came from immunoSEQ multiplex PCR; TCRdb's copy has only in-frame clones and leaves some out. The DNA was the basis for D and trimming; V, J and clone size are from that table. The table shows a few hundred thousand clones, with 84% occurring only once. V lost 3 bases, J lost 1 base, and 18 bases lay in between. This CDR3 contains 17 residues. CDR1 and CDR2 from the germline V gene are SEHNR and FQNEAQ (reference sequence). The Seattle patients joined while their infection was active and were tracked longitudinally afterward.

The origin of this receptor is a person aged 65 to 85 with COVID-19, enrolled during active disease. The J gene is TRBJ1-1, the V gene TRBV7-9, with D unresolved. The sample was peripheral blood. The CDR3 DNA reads TGTGCCAGCAGCTTTGCCTCTCTCGTATTAGAGAACACTGAAGCTTTCTTT. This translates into CASSFASLVLENTEAFF.